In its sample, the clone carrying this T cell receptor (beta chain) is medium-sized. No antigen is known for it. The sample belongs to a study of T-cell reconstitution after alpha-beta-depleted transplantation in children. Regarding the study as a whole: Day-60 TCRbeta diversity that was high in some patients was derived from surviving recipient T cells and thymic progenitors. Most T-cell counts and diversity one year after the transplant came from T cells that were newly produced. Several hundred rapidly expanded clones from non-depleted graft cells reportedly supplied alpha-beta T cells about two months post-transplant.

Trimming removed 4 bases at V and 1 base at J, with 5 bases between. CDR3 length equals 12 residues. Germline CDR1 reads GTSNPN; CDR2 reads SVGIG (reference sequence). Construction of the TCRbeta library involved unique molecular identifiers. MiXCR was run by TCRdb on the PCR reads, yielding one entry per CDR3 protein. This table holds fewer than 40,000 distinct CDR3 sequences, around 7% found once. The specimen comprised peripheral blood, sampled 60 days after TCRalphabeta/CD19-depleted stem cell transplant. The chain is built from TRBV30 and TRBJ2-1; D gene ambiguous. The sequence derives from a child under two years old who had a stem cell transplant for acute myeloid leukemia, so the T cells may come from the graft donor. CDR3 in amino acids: CAWIGSYNEQFF. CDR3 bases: TGTGCCTGGATCGGTTCCTACAATGAGCAGTTCTTC.